What follows is one TCR beta chain and its context. Its recognized antigen is unknown. No per-base quality is available; no much larger clone lies one base away. This sample is drawn from a study of response to subunit inactivated influenza vaccine (dated by TCRdb to the late 2010s). Regarding the research as a whole: The study used deep quantitative T cell receptor repertoire profiling to track responses to a trivalent subunit inactivated influenza vaccine. Broad study findings and their caveats: The authors suggested that each seasonal influenza vaccination may recruit only a limited number of new T cells.

The library was produced with RT-PCR. Sequenced on an Illumina HiSeq 2500. In TCRdb, the public reads were trimmed at Q25 with fastp and aligned with MiXCR, with productive beta chains retained. Rows are unified per CDR3 protein, each entry keeping the most common DNA and genes. Here the sample has about 700,000 distinct CDR3 sequences; around a sixth occur a single time. Clones ranked in the top ten supply around 10% of the sample. This material consisted of PBMCs from blood, taken 12 days after vaccination. This receptor was taken from a man aged 50 or older who received an inactivated influenza vaccine. Donor details come from another sample of the same person, matched by shared clones.

The CDR3 protein: CASSALTGPFYEQYF. Here is the DNA: TGTGCCAGCAGCGCTCTGACAGGCCCTTTCTACGAGCAGTACTTC. The sequence is built from TRBV7-8 and TRBJ2-7; perhaps TRBD1 is the D gene, with 6 bases matching. Via the germline V gene, CDR1 is SGHVS and CDR2 FQNEAQ. Deletion took 5 bases off V and 3 bases off J, with a span of 17 bases between the germline ends. The CDR3 starts with the cysteine, ends with the phenylalanine, and has 15 residues. The DNA shown is the 45-base CDR3, in frame from base 1.